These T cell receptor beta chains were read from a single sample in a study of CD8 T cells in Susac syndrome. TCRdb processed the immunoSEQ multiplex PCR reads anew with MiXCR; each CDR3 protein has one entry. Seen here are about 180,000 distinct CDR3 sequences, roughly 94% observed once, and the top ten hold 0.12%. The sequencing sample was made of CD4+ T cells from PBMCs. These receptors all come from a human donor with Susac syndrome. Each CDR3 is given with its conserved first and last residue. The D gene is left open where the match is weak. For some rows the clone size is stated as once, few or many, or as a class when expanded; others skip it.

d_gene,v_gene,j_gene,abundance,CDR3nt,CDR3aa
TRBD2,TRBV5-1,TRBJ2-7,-,TGCGCCAGCAGCGCCACCGCCGGGACTACCTACTACGAGCAGTACTTC,CASSATAGTTYYEQYF
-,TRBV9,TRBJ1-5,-,TGTGCCAGCAGCGTGTCGGGAACCAATCAGCCCCAGCATTTT,CASSVSGTNQPQHF
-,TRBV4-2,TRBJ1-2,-,TGTGCCAGCAGCCAAGATTGGGCAGGGTCGACGGGCTACACCTTC,CASSQDWAGSTGYTF
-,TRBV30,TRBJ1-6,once,TGTGCCTGGAGGATTCATACGACAATGAGGGATCGGTCACCCCTCCACTTT,CAWRIHTTMRDRSPLHF
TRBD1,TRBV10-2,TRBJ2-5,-,TGCGCCAGCAGTGACAGGGGGCCTCAAGAGACCCAGTACTTC,CASSDRGPQETQYF
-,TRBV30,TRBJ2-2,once,TGTGCCTGGAGTGTACTCGCGATCAGGGCCGGGGAGCTGTTTTTT,CAWSVLAIRAGELFF
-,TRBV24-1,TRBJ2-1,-,TGTGCCACCAGTGATCCCCGGGACTCGGGGCATGAGCAGTTCTTC,CATSDPRDSGHEQFF
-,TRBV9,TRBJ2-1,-,TGTGCCAGCAGCTCCCGTACTGCGTACAATGAGCAGTTCTTC,CASSSRTAYNEQFF
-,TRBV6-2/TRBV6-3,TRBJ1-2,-,TGTGCCAGCACCGGGATATATGGCTACACCTTC,CASTGIYGYTF
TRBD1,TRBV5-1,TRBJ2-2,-,TGCGCCAGCAGCTTCAGACAGGGCGAGCTGTTTTTT,CASSFRQGELFF
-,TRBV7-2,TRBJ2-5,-,TGTGCCAGCATCCGGGGGCTAGGGGAGACCCAGTACTTC,CASIRGLGETQYF
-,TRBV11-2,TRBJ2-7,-,TGTGCCAGCAGCCAGGGACGGATCTCCTCCTACGAGCAGTACTTC,CASSQGRISSYEQYF
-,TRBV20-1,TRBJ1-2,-,TGCAGTGCTAGAGACTACAGGGCTAACTATGGCTACACCTTC,CSARDYRANYGYTF
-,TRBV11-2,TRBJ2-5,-,TGTGCCAGCAGCCCCCGGGTCCTGACGGAGACCCAGTACTTC,CASSPRVLTETQYF
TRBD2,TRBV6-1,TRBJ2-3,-,TGTGCCACCAGACTAGCGGGGGGGCCGTCCGCAGATACGCAGTATTTT,CATRLAGGPSADTQYF
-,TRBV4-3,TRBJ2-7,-,TGCGCCAGCAGCCGGGAAGGGGACGGCCGCTACGAGCAGTACTTC,CASSREGDGRYEQYF
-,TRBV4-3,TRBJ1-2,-,TGCGCCAGCAGCCCGCGTAGGGGGGCTAACTATGGCTACACCTTC,CASSPRRGANYGYTF
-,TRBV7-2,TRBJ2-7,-,TGTGCCAGCAGCTTAATAACCAACGAGCAGTACTTC,CASSLITNEQYF
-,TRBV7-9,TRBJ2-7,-,TGTGCCAGCAGCTTAGAGTCGGCAGAAAGACTCTACGAGCAGTACTTC,CASSLESAERLYEQYF
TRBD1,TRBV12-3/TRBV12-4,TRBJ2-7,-,TGTGCCAGCACCGGACAGGGGGTCTCGGCCGAGCAGTACTTC,CASTGQGVSAEQYF
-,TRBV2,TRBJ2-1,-,TGTGCCAGCAGTGTCGACCCCACCTCCTACAATGAGCAGTTCTTC,CASSVDPTSYNEQFF
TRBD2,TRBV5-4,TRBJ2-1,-,TGTGCCAGCAGCTTGGAAGGGGCGGGGGATGAGCAGTTCTTC,CASSLEGAGDEQFF
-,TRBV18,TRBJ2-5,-,TGTGCCAGCTCACCACCCGGCACAGTTCAAGAGACCCAGTACTTC,CASSPPGTVQETQYF
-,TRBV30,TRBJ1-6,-,TGTGCCTGGAGCCGGATTCGAGGTTCACCCCTCCACTTT,CAWSRIRGSPLHF